The 10 T cell receptor beta chains presented below share a single source sample, sequenced in a study of blood T cells in healthy people across ages. The second PCR ran about 6 to 12 cycles with a sample-barcoded 5' primer and J-beta primers. Via MiXCR, TCRdb re-called the 5' RACE reads, giving one row per CDR3 protein. The profile covers about 1.6 million distinct CDR3 sequences, with around 36% appearing a single time and roughly 12% taken by the ten largest. Sequenced material: blood. The receptor set was obtained from a woman younger than 45 in good health.

This chain links TRBV7-2 with TRBJ1-1; 7 nucleotides match TRBD1. Unmatched junction bases numbered 2, after V lost 3 bases and J lost 1 base. CDR3 length: 14 amino acids. Germline V CDR1 and CDR2: SGHTA, FQGNSA. The CDR3 region has the DNA TGTGCCAGCAGCTTTCAGGGGGGGAACACTGAAGCTTTCTTT. Protein sequence: CASSFQGGNTEAFF.

The V gene is TRBV30, the J gene TRBJ1-2, with 7 bases aligning to TRBD1. Germline lookup yields CDR1 GTSNPN and CDR2 SVGIG (reference sequence). This CDR3 is 16 amino acids long. The V and J ends lost 2 bases and 0 bases, in that order; junction bases with no gene match: 9. The CDR3 loop is CAWSKNRGVANYGYTF. The DNA of the CDR3 is TGTGCCTGGAGTAAGAACAGGGGAGTTGCTAACTATGGCTACACCTTC.

The table lists this clonotype with a few counts. This chain joins TRBV7-9 and TRBJ1-1, with 8 nucleotides matching TRBD1. The V gene end was trimmed by 5 bases and the J gene end by 5 bases; junction bases not matched to a gene: 4. CDR1 is SEHNR, CDR2 FQNEAQ, per germline (reference sequence). The CDR3 is 13 amino acids. The CDR3 region is CASSTTGVTEAFF. The CDR3 DNA follows: TGTGCCAGCAGCACGACAGGGGTTACTGAAGCTTTCTTT. Filled out from reference TRBV7-9 and TRBJ1-1, the complete variable domain reads DTGVSQNPRHKITKRGQNVTFRCDPISEHNRLYWYRQTLGQGPEFLTYFQNEAQLEKSRLLSDRFSAERPKGSFSTLEIQRTEQGDSAMYLCASSTTGVTEAFFGQGTRLTVV.

The chain links TRBV20-1 to TRBJ2-7, with TRBD2 as a possible D gene (5 bases). In germline, CDR1 is DFQATT, CDR2 SNEGSKA (reference sequence). The V and J ends lost 1 base and 12 bases respectively, with 13 bases between them. The CDR3 sequence is 11 residues long. The CDR3 region is CSARGTTKGYF. Here the CDR3 DNA reads TGCAGTGCTAGAGGGACGACTAAAGGGTACTTC.

V and J are TRBV20-1 and TRBJ2-3; D possibly corresponds to TRBD1 (5 bases). This CDR3 is 14 amino acids long. Trimming cost V 0 bases and J 2 bases, with 9 bases left between them. The germline CDR1 and CDR2 sequences are DFQATT and SNEGSKA (reference sequence). CDR3 coding DNA: TGCAGTGCTAGAGAATCCAGGGCCACAGATACGCAGTATTTT. This sequence encodes CSARESRATDTQYF.

This clonotype occurred a few times. The gene calls are TRBV5-6 and TRBJ2-3; D may be TRBD1 (5 bases). Germline CDR1 is SGHDT and CDR2 is YYEEEE. V gave up 1 base and J gave up 2 bases, with 8 bases separating them. The CDR3 covers 14 residues. The CDR3 region has the DNA TGTGCCAGCAGCTTGAACAGGCTCACAGATACGCAGTATTTT. This codes for CASSLNRLTDTQYF.

The rearrangement joins TRBV27 to TRBJ2-5; D is possibly TRBD1 (5 bases). V lost 2 bases and J lost 4, with 14 bases in between. The CDR3 is 15 residues long. Germline V gene data show CDR1 as MNHEY and CDR2 as SMNVEV (reference sequence). CDR3 coding DNA: TGTGCCAGCAGTTTAGTCTCAGGGTTGGGAGAGACCCAGTACTTC. Protein product: CASSLVSGLGETQYF.

The CDR3 coding sequence is TGTGCCAGCAGCTTGTTAGGAGTCAATCAGCCCCAGCATTTT. Its protein is CASSLLGVNQPQHF. This chain connects TRBV7-2 to TRBJ1-5; D is uncertain. Deletions cut 3 bases from V and 3 bases from J, with 9 bases between. The germline V gene has CDR1 SGHTA and CDR2 FQGNSA. This CDR3 is built from 14 residues.

V usage is TRBV28 and J usage is TRBJ2-5, with D possibly being TRBD1 (6 bases). The V and J ends lost 2 bases and 11 bases respectively, with 21 bases between them. From germline, CDR1 is MDHEN and CDR2 SYDVKM. The CDR3 consists of 15 residues. CDR3 DNA: TGTGCCAGCAGTTTACCTGGAGACAGGTCATGGGAGCAGTACTTC. It is translated as CASSLPGDRSWEQYF.

This clonotype appeared many times. V is TRBV5-1 and J is TRBJ2-5; D might be TRBD1 (5 bases). In germline, CDR1 is SGHRS, CDR2 YFSETQ. Trimming left V 3 bases short and J 10 bases short, with 10 bases between. The CDR3 covers 11 residues. The CDR3 protein is CASSYQGNQYF. The DNA of the CDR3 is TGCGCCAGCAGCTATCAGGGTAACCAGTACTTC.